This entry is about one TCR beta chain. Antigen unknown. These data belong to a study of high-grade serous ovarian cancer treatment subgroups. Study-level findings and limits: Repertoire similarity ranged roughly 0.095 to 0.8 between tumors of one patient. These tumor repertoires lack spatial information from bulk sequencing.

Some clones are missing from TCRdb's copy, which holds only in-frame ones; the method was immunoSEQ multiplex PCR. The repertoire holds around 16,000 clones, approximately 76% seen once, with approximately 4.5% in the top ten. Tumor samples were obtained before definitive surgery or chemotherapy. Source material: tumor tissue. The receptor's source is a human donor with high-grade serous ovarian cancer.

DNA of the CDR3: TGCAGCGTTACCGGGACTAGCGGGGGGACCAGGGCCACAGATACGCAGTATTTT. Its translation is CSVTGTSGGTRATDTQYF. The rearrangement uses TRBV29-1 and TRBJ2-3; 15 bases are a match to TRBD2. The CDR3 is 18 amino acids. V shed 5 bases and J 2 bases; nucleotides not matched to a gene: 11. Germline V gene lookup returns CDR1 SQVTM and CDR2 ANQGSEA.